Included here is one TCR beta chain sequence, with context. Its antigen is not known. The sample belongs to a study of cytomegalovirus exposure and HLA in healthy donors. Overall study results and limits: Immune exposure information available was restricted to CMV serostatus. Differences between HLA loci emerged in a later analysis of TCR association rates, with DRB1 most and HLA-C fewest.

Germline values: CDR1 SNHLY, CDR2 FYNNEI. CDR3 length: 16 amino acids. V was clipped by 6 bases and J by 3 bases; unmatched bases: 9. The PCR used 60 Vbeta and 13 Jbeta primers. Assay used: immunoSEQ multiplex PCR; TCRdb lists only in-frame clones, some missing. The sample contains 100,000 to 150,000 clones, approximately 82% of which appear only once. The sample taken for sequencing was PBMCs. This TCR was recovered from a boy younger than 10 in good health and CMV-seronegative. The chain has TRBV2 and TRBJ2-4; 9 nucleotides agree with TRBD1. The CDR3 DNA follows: TGTGCCAGCAGGGACAGGGGTCAGGTCGGCAAAAACATTCAGTACTTC. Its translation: CASRDRGQVGKNIQYF.